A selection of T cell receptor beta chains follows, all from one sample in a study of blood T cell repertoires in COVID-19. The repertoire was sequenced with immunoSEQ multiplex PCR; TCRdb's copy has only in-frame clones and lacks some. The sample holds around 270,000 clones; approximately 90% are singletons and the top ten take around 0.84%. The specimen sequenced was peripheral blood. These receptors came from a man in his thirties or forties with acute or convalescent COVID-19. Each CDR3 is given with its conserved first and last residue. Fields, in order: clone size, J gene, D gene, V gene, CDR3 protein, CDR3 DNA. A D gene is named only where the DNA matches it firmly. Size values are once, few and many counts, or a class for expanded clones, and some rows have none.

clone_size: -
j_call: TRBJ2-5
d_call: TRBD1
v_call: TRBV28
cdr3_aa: CASSLGTGVLETQYF
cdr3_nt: TGTGCCAGCAGTTTAGGGACAGGGGTTTTGGAGACCCAGTACTTC

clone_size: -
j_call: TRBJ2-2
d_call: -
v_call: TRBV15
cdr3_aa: CATSRAETGELFF
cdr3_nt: TGTGCCACCAGCAGAGCCGAGACCGGGGAGCTGTTTTTT

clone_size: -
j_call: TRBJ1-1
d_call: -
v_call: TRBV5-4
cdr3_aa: CASRSQAPNTEAFF
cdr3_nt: TGTGCCAGCAGATCGCAGGCCCCCAACACTGAAGCTTTCTTT

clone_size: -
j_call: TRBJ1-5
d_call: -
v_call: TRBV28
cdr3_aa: CASRPRGAGQPQHF
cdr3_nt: TGTGCCAGCAGACCCCGGGGGGCAGGACAGCCCCAGCATTTT

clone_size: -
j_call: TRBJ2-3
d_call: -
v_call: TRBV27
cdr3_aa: CASKGANSTDTQYF
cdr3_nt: TGTGCCAGCAAAGGGGCTAATAGCACAGATACGCAGTATTTT

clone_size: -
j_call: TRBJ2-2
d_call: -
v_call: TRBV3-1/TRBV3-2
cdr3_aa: CASSQLTGELFF
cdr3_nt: TGTGCCAGCAGCCAACTCACCGGGGAGCTGTTTTTT

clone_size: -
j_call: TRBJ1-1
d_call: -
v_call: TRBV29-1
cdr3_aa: CSVGEIQGATEAFF
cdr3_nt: TGCAGCGTTGGGGAAATACAGGGAGCCACTGAAGCTTTCTTT

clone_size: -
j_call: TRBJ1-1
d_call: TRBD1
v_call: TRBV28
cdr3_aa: CASTGGISGGNTEAFF
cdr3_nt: TGTGCCAGCACAGGGGGGATTTCTGGAGGGAACACTGAAGCTTTCTTT

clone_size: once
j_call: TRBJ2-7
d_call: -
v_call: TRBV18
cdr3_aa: CASSPAGGQSRGQYF
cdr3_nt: TGTGCCAGCTCACCAGCCGGGGGACAGTCCCGAGGGCAGTACTTC

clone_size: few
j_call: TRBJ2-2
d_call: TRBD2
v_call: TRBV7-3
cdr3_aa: CASSPWTSGGSTGELFF
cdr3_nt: TGTGCCAGCAGCCCCTGGACTAGCGGGGGCTCCACCGGGGAGCTGTTTTTT

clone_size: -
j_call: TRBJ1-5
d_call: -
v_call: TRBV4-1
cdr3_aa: CASSQLMPGQPQHF
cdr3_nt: TGCGCCAGCAGCCAATTGATGCCCGGTCAGCCCCAGCATTTT

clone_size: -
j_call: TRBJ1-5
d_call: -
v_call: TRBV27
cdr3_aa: CASSSPGGARSNQPQHF
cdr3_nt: TGTGCCAGCAGTTCCCCTGGGGGGGCGAGGAGCAATCAGCCCCAGCATTTT

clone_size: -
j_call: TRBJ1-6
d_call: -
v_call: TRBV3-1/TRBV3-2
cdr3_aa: CASSHLGNSPLHF
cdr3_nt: TGTGCCAGCAGCCACCTCGGTAATTCACCCCTCCACTTT

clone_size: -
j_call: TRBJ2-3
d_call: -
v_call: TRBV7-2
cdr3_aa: CASSFTGGATDTQYF
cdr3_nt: TGTGCCAGCAGCTTCACAGGGGGGGCCACAGATACGCAGTATTTT

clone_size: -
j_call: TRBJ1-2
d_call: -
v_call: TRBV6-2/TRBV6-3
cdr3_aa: CASSYSFPYYGYTF
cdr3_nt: TGTGCCAGCAGTTACTCGTTTCCCTATTATGGCTACACCTTC

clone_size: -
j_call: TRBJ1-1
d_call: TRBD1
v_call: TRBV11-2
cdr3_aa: CASSLDRGLEAFF
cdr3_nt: TGTGCCAGCAGCCTTGACAGGGGCCTTGAAGCTTTCTTT

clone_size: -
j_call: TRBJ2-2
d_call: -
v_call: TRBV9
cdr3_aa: CASSVSPEPNTGELFF
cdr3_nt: TGTGCCAGCAGCGTATCTCCAGAACCGAACACCGGGGAGCTGTTTTTT

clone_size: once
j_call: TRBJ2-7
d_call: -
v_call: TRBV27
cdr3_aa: CASSPPRSYEQYF
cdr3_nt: TGTGCCAGCAGCCCTCCCCGCTCCTACGAGCAGTACTTC

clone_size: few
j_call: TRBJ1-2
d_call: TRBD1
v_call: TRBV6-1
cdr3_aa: CASDKPGQSYGYTF
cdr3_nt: TGTGCCAGCGACAAACCGGGACAGAGCTATGGCTACACCTTC

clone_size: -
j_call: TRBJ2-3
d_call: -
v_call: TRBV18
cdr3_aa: CASPEGAQGNDTQYF
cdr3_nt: TGTGCCAGCCCCGAGGGCGCCCAGGGGAACGATACGCAGTATTTT

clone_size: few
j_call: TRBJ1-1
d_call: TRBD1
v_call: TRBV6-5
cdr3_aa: CASAGQKNTEAFF
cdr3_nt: TGTGCCAGCGCGGGACAGAAAAACACTGAAGCTTTCTTT

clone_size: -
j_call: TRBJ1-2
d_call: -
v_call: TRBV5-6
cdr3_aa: CASSFRRNNGYTF
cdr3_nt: TGTGCCAGCAGCTTCAGGCGAAATAATGGCTACACCTTC

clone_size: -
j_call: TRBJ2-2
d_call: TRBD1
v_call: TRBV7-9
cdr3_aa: CASSPGQGNTGELFF
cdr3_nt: TGTGCCAGCAGCCCGGGACAGGGGAACACCGGGGAGCTGTTTTTT

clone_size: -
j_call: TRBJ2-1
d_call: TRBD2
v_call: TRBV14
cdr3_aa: CASSHPSGSTSRNEQFF
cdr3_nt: TGTGCCAGCAGCCATCCTAGCGGAAGCACAAGTAGGAATGAGCAGTTCTTC

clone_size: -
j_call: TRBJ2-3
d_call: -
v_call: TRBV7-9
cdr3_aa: CASSLGSVRSTDTQYF
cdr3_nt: TGTGCCAGCAGCTTAGGGTCCGTACGGAGCACAGATACGCAGTATTTT

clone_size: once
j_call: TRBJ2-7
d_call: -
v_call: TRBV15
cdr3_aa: CATSRGGDGRYEQYF
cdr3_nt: TGTGCCACCAGCAGAGGGGGGGACGGGCGGTACGAGCAGTACTTC

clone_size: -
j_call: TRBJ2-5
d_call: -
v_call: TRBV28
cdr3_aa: CASSSHKTQETQYF
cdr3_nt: TGTGCCAGCAGTTCCCACAAAACCCAAGAGACCCAGTACTTC

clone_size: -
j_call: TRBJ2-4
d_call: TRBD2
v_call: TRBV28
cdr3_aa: CASSSSGGKNIQYF
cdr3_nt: TGTGCCAGCAGTTCCAGCGGGGGTAAAAACATTCAGTACTTC

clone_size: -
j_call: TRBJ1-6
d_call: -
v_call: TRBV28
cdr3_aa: CASRAVSYNSPLHF
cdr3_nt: TGTGCCAGCAGGGCGGTCTCCTATAATTCACCCCTCCACTTT

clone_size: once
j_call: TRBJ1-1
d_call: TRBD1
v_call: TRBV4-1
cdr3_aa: CASSLLGTANTEAFF
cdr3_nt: TGCGCCAGCAGCCTTCTTGGGACAGCGAACACTGAAGCTTTCTTT

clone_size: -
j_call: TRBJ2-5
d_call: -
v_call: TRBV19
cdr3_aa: CASSTVKIETQYF
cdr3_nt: TGTGCCAGTAGTACTGTTAAAATCGAGACCCAGTACTTC

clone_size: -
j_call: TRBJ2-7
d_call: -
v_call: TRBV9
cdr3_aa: CASSVGSNTWLEQYF
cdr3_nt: TGTGCCAGCAGCGTAGGATCCAACACCTGGCTCGAGCAGTACTTC

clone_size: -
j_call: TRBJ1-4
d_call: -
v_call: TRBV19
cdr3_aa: CASSIDLSGVGEKLFF
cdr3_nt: TGTGCCAGTAGTATAGATCTTTCGGGAGTCGGCGAAAAACTGTTTTTT

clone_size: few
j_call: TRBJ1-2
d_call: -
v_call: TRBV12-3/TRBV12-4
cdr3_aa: CASTSARLYGYTF
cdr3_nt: TGTGCCAGCACGTCAGCCAGACTCTATGGCTACACCTTC

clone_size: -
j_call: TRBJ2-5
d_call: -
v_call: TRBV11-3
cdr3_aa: CASSSPGAETQYF
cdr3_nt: TGTGCCAGCAGCTCACCGGGTGCAGAGACCCAGTACTTC

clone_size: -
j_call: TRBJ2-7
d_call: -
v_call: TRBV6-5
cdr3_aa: CACFRGLDVDEQYF
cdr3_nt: TGTGCCTGTTTTCGGGGTTTGGACGTCGACGAGCAGTACTTC

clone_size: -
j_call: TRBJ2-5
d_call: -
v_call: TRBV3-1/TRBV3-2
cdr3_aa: CASSQGWARERETQYF
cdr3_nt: TGTGCCAGCAGCCAAGGGTGGGCCAGGGAACGAGAGACCCAGTACTTC

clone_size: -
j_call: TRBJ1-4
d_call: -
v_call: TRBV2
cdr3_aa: CASRTVSATNEKLFF
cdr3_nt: TGTGCCAGTAGGACAGTCTCTGCAACTAATGAAAAACTGTTTTTT

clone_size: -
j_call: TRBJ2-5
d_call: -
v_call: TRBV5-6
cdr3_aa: CASSLIPLGERYQETQYF
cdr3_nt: TGTGCCAGCAGCTTAATACCCCTGGGAGAGAGGTACCAAGAGACCCAGTACTTC

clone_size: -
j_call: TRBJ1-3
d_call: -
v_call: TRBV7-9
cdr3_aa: CASSLVGNTIYF
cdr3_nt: TGTGCCAGCAGCTTAGTAGGAAACACCATATATTTT

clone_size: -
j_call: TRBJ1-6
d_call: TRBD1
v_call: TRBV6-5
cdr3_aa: CASSLDREESPLHF
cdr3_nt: TGTGCCAGCAGTCTCGACAGGGAAGAATCACCCCTCCACTTT

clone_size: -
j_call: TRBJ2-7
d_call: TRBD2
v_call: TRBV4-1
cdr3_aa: CASSKVVGGRAGDHEQYF
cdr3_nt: TGCGCCAGCAGCAAAGTAGTCGGCGGGAGGGCCGGGGACCACGAGCAGTACTTC

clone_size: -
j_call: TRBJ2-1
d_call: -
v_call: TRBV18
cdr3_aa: CASSPTGTLYDEQFF
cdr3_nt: TGTGCCAGCTCACCAACCGGGACTTTATATGATGAGCAGTTCTTC

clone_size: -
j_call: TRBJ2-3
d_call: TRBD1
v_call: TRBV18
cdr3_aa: CASSLQTGVSGTDTQYF
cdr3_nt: TGTGCCAGCTCTCTGCAGACAGGGGTTAGTGGCACAGATACGCAGTATTTT

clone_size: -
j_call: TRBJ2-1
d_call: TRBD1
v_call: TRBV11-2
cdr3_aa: CASSPRTGFSSYNEQFF
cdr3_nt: TGTGCCAGCAGCCCTCGGACAGGGTTCAGCTCCTACAATGAGCAGTTCTTC

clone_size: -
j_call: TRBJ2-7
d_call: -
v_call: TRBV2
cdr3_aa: CASSVQNTLSYEQYF
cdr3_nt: TGTGCCAGCAGTGTACAGAACACGTTATCCTACGAGCAGTACTTC

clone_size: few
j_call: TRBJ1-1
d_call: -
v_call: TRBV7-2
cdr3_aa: CASSLVPRNTEAFF
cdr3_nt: TGTGCCAGCAGCTTAGTCCCCAGGAACACTGAAGCTTTCTTT

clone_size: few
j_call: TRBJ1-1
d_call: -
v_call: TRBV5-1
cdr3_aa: CASTTSQGNTEAFF
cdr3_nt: TGCGCCAGCACGACCTCACAGGGGAACACTGAAGCTTTCTTT

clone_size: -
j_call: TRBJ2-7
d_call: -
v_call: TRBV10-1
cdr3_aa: CASSGTGSSYEQYF
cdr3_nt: TGCGCCAGCAGCGGGACTGGAAGCTCCTACGAGCAGTACTTC

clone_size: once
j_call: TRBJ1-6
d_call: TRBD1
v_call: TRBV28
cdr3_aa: CASSSGQGNSPLHF
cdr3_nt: TGTGCCAGCAGCTCGGGACAGGGGAATTCACCCCTCCACTTT

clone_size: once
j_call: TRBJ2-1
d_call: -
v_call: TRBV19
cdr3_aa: CASRKDYNPYNEQFF
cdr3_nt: TGTGCCAGTAGGAAGGACTATAACCCCTACAATGAGCAGTTCTTC

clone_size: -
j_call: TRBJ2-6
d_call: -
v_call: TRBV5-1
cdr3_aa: CASSFTGSSGANVLTF
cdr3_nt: TGCGCCAGCAGCTTTACAGGATCCTCTGGGGCCAACGTCCTGACTTTC

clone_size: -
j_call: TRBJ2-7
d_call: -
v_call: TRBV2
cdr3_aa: CASSEDRATYEQYF
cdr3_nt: TGTGCCAGCAGTGAAGACAGGGCGACCTACGAGCAGTACTTC

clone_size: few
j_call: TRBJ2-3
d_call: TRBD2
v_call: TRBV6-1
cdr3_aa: CASSDPSASGGKDTQYF
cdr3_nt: TGTGCCAGCAGTGATCCGTCGGCTAGCGGGGGGAAAGATACGCAGTATTTT

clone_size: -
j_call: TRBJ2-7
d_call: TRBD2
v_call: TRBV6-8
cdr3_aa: CASSYLPSGTPTYEQYF
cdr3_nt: TGTGCCAGCAGTTACTTGCCTAGCGGGACTCCTACCTACGAGCAGTACTTC

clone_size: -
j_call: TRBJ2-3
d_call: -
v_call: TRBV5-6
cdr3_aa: CASSSVRLGGGRTDTQYF
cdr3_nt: TGTGCCAGCAGCTCGGTCCGTCTTGGGGGAGGTCGGACAGATACGCAGTATTTT

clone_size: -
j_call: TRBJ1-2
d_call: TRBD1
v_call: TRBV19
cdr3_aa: CASQGQAFYGYTF
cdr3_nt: TGTGCCAGCCAGGGACAGGCATTCTATGGCTACACCTTC

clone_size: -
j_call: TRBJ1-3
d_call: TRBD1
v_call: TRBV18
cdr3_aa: CASSPPRNRGSGNTIYF
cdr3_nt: TGTGCCAGCTCACCACCTCGGAACAGGGGATCTGGAAACACCATATATTTT

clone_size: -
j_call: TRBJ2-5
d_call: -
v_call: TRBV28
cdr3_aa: CASGRETQYF
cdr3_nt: TGTGCCAGCGGGAGGGAGACCCAGTACTTC